These T cell receptor beta chains were read from a single sample in a study. TCRdb re-analysed the RT-PCR reads in MiXCR, keeping a single row per CDR3 protein. The sample includes about 680,000 distinct CDR3 sequences, 13% to 15% of them seen just once. Material for sequencing was memory CD4+ T cells from blood. All receptors derive from a female donor in good health, serving as a healthy control. The CDR3 runs from the conserved cysteine through the conserved F or W. Size is stated for part of the rows, as once, few or many counts, or as a class when the clone is expanded.

TRBV20-1,few,CSAHQGGISYGYTF
TRBV20-1,-,CSARRQAYGYTF
TRBV6-5,-,CASSLDYLQETQYF
TRBV6-5,many,CASSYSAGSIQYF
TRBV9,many,CASSPPWGTSSTDTQYF
TRBV5-1,-,CATSGGSLDTQYF
TRBV27,few,CASSLQTGGEQYF
TRBV5-5,-,CASSAPPTGDYGYTF
TRBV28,few,CASSLPLAHETQYF
TRBV6-5,-,CASSYKISGRDNEQFF
TRBV6-6,many,CASSYNFRSGGDTQYF
TRBV5-1,few,CASSLGMKQPQHF
TRBV5-1,many,CASSLDAVGANLRYF
TRBV6-1,many,CASSEQFQPQHF
TRBV4-3,-,CASSQSLRLAGGNTGELFF
TRBV5-6,-,CASSLAGLDDTEAFF
TRBV5-1,-,CASRSTTGASTDTQYF
TRBV20-1,many,CSARGTWNTEAFF
TRBV7-2,many,CASSPPGSSYNEQFF
TRBV15,-,CATSSGGPGPRSTDTQYF
TRBV7-3,many,CASSKDRAGELFF
TRBV10-3,few,CAISDTDRDQPQHF
TRBV5-1,many,CASSSGLAGEGEQFF
TRBV6-2/TRBV6-3,few,CASLGTGVKTGELFF
TRBV28,few,CASSFLTGTYNEQFF
TRBV20-1,-,CSAPPRQQGPKTQYF
TRBV20-1,few,CSAMDRVSYNEQFF
TRBV7-9,once,CASSYDRDNTGELFF
TRBV5-1,few,CASSSESEVGVGSYNEQFF
TRBV15,many,CATLAIHRTSGSSYNEQFF
TRBV5-1,many,CASSLAENTGELFF
TRBV29-1,few,CSVEDITSWGSEQFF
TRBV7-2,few,CASSLTREDRDTQYF
TRBV20-1,-,CSAGRDGGETQYF
TRBV4-3,once,CASSQAVGPILYNEQFF
TRBV5-1,-,CASSLNRDAEAFF
TRBV6-5,-,CASSYSPGGTHEKLFF
TRBV5-4,few,CASSSGLAGGRAYNEQFF
TRBV20-1,few,CSATTSGTTGETQYF
TRBV20-1,-,CSARDNTAGTEAFF
TRBV5-1,many,CASTTGSSDVTDTQYF
TRBV27,-,CASSSDYEETQYF
TRBV28,-,CASSFSRLAGTYEQYF
TRBV12-3/TRBV12-4,many,CARTQENQPQHF
TRBV2,few,CASSEAGAGELFF
TRBV12-3/TRBV12-4,many,CASSLARSGPNTEAFF